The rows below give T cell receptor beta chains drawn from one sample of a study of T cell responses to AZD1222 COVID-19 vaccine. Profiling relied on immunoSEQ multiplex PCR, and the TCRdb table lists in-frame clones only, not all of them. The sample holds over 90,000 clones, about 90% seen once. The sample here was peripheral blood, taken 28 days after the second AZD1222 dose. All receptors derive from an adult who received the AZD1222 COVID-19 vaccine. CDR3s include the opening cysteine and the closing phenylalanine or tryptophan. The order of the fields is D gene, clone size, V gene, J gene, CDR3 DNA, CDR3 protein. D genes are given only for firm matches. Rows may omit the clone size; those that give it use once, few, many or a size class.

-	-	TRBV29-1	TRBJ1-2	TGCAGCGTTGATGCCGGGCTCTATGGCTACACCTTC	CSVDAGLYGYTF
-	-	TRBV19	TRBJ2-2	TGTGCCAGTACCTCAGCGGGCAGGGGGGGAACCGGGGAGCTGTTTTTT	CASTSAGRGGTGELFF
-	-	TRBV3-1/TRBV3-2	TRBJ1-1	TGTGCCAGCAGCCCCCACGAAAGGGTGAACACTGAAGCTTTCTTT	CASSPHERVNTEAFF
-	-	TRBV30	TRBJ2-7	TGTGCCTGGGGGATCCCCTACACAGGGTGGTACTTC	CAWGIPYTGWYF
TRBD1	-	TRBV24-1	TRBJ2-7	TGTGCCACCGGGACAGGGGGAATCTACGAGCAGTACTTC	CATGTGGIYEQYF
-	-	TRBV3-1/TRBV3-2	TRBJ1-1	TGTGCCAGCAGCCCGGGGGCACATCCAAGATCGAACACTGAAGCTTTCTTT	CASSPGAHPRSNTEAFF
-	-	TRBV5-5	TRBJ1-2	TGTGCCAGCAGCTGGGGTCATACTTTATTTGGCTACACCTTC	CASSWGHTLFGYTF
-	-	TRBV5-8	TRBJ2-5	TGTGCCAGCAGCTTGTACGCGGGTTCCCAAGAGACCCAGTACTTC	CASSLYAGSQETQYF
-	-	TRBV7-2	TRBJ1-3	TGTGCCAGCAGCTTAGTGGGTGACCCCTCTGGAAACACCATATATTTT	CASSLVGDPSGNTIYF
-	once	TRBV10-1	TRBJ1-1	TGCGCCAGCACCCTACCGGCCACTGAAGCTTTCTTT	CASTLPATEAFF
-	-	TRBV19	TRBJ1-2	TGTGCCAGTAGTATCGGGGGCCCCTTCGGTGGCTACACCTTC	CASSIGGPFGGYTF
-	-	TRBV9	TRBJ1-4	TGTGCCAGCAGCGTAGACCTTACGGGGGCGACTAATGAAAAACTGTTTTTT	CASSVDLTGATNEKLFF
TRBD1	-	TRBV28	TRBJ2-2	TGTGCCAGCAGCCGGGACAGGGCCACCGGGGAGCTGTTTTTT	CASSRDRATGELFF
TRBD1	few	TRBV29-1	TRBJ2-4	TGCAGCGTTGCCGGCTCCGGGACAGGGGGACGAGCCAAAAACATTCAGTACTTC	CSVAGSGTGGRAKNIQYF
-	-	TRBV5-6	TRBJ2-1	TGTGCCAGCAGCTTAGGCATCAGCTCCTACAATGAGCAGTTCTTC	CASSLGISSYNEQFF
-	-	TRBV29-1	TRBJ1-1	TGCAGCGCGGGGGCAGGGAAAGAAGCTTTCTTT	CSAGAGKEAFF
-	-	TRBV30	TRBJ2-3	TGTGCCTGGACTACAGGAGTGGCAGATACGCAGTATTTT	CAWTTGVADTQYF
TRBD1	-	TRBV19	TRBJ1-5	TGTGCCAGTACGGGACAGGCTGGGAGTCATCAGCCCCAGCATTTT	CASTGQAGSHQPQHF
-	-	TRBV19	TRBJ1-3	TGTGCCAGTAGTATAGCCAGGGCTGGAAACACCATATATTTT	CASSIARAGNTIYF
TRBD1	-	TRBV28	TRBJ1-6	TGTGCCAGCAGTTTATATGGGACAGGAAATTCACCCCTCCACTTT	CASSLYGTGNSPLHF
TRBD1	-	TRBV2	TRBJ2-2	TGTGCCACCCACGACGGGACAGGGGACACCGGGGAGCTGTTTTTT	CATHDGTGDTGELFF
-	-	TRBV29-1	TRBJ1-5	TGCAGCGTTGAGACAACAGATGTTTATCATCAGCCCCAGCATTTT	CSVETTDVYHQPQHF
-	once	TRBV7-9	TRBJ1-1	TGTGCCAGCAGCTTGGGAGTAGAAGCTTTCTTT	CASSLGVEAFF
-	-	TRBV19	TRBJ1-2	TGTGCCAGTCATACCCCGACGGGCTATGGCTACACCTTC	CASHTPTGYGYTF
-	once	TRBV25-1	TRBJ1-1	TGTGCCAGCAGTAAAACAGGGATGAACACTGAAGCTTTCTTT	CASSKTGMNTEAFF
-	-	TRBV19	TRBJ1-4	TGTGCCAGTAATCCAACGACGCGGGAAAAACTGTTTTTT	CASNPTTREKLFF
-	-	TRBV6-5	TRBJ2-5	TGTGCCAGCAGTTACGGGGTAGGAGAGACCCAGTACTTC	CASSYGVGETQYF
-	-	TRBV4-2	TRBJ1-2	TGTGCCAGCAGCCAAGATAGTGTGAGCTACACCTTC	CASSQDSVSYTF
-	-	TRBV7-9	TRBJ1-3	TGTGCCAGCAGCCGAGGGACGGACTACCTCTCAGGAAACACCATATATTTT	CASSRGTDYLSGNTIYF
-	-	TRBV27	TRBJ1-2	TGTGCCAGCAGTCCTCGTGGGGGTGACTATGGCTACACCTTC	CASSPRGGDYGYTF
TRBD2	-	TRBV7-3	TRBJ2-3	TGTGCCAGCAGCTTAGAGGGAGGGACTAGCACAGATACGCAGTATTTT	CASSLEGGTSTDTQYF
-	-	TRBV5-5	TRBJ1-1	TGTGCCAGCAGCTTCGGGGAAGGACAGCCGAACACTGAAGCTTTCTTT	CASSFGEGQPNTEAFF
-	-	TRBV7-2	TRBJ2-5	TGTGCCAGCAGCTTAGGACGGCAGCAAGAGACCCAGTACTTC	CASSLGRQQETQYF
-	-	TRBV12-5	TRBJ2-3	TGTGCTAGTGGTTTGGGTTCTAGCACAGATACGCAGTATTTT	CASGLGSSTDTQYF